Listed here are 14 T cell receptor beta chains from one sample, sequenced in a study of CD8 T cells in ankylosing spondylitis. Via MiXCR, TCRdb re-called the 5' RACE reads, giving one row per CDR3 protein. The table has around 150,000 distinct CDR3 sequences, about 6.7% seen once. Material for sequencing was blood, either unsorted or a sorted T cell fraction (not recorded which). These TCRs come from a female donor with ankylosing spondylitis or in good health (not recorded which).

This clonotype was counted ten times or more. CDR3 bases: TGCGCCAGCAAACTCCGACAGGACACCGGGGAGCTGTTTTTT. Translation: CASKLRQDTGELFF. This sequence joins TRBV5-1 and TRBJ2-2; D may be TRBD1 (6 bases). Between the trimmed V and J ends, which lost 6 bases and 3 bases, there was a span of 12 bases. Germline V gene sequence: CDR1 SGHRS, CDR2 YFSETQ. The CDR3 loop spans 14 amino acids.

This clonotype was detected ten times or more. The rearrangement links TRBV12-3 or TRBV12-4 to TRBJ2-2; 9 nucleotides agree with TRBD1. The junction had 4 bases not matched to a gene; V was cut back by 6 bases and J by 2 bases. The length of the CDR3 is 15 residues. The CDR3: CASRPQGANTGELFF. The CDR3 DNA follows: TGTGCCAGCAGACCACAGGGGGCTAACACCGGGGAGCTGTTTTTT.

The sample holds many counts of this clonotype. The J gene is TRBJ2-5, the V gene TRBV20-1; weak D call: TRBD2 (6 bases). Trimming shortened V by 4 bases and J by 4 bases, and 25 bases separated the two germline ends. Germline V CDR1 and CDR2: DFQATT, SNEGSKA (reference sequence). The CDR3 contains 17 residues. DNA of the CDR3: TGCAGTGCTACACCGGATTTGGCCCTCGGGGGTCGAGAGACCCAGTACTTC. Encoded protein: CSATPDLALGGRETQYF.

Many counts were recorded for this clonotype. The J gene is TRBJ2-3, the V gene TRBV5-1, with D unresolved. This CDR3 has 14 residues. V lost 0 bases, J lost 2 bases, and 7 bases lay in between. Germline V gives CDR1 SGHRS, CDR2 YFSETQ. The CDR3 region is CASSLASITDTQYF. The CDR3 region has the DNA TGCGCCAGCAGCTTGGCGTCAATCACAGATACGCAGTATTTT.

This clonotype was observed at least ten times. CDR3 sequence: CASSLRSQNTGELFF. The CDR3 DNA reads as TGCGCCAGCAGCTTAAGGAGCCAGAACACCGGGGAGCTGTTTTTT. V is TRBV5-1 and J is TRBJ2-2; unclear D gene. Germline V lookup: CDR1 SGHRS, CDR2 YFSETQ. The CDR3 spans 15 residues. Trimming cost V 2 bases and J 1 base, with 9 bases left between them.

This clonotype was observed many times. The CDR3 here is CAWLGGDSNTGELFF. The CDR3 nucleotides read TGTGCCTGGTTAGGGGGGGACTCGAACACCGGGGAGCTGTTTTTT. The rearrangement links TRBV30 to TRBJ2-2, with a tentative D call TRBD2 (7 bases). V was clipped by 5 bases and J by 0 bases, with 13 bases between them. Germline V gene data show CDR1 as GTSNPN and CDR2 as SVGIG (reference sequence). The CDR3 contains 15 residues.

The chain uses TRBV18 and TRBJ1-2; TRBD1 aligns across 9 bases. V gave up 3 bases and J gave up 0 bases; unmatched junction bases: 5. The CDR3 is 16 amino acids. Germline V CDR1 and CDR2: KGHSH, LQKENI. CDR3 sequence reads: CASSPGTGLTNYGYTF. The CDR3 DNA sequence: TGTGCCAGCTCACCTGGGACAGGGCTAACTAACTATGGCTACACCTTC.

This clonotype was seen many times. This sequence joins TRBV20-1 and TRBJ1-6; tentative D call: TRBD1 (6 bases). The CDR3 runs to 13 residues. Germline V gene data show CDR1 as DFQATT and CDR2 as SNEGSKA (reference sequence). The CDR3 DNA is TGCAGCGGCAAGGGGGTAATTAATTCACCCCTCCACTTT. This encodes CSGKGVINSPLHF.

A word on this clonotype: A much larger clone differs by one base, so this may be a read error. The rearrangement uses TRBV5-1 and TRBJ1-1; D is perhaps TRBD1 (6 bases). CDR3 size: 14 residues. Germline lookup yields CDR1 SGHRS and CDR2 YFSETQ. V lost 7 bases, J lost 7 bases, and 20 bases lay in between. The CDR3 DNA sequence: TGCGCCAGCGGCCAAATGCAGGGGCAAATTGAAGCTTTCTTT. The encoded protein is CASGQMQGQIEAFF.

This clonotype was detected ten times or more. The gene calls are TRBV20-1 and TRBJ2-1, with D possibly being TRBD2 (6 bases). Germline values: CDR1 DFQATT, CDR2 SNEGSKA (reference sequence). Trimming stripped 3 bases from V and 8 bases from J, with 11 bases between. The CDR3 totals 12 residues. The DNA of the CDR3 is TGCAGTGCTAGGGAGGGGCACGATGAGCAGTTCTTC. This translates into CSAREGHDEQFF.

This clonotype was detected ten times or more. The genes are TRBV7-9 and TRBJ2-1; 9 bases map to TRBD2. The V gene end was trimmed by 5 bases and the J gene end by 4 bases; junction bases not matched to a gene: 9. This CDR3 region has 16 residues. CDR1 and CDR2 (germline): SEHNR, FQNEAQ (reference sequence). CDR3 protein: CASSALLAGAYNEQFF. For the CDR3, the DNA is TGTGCCAGCAGCGCCCTACTAGCGGGTGCTTACAATGAGCAGTTCTTC. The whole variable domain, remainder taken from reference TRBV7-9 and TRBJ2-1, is DTGVSQNPRHKITKRGQNVTFRCDPISEHNRLYWYRQTLGQGPEFLTYFQNEAQLEKSRLLSDRFSAERPKGSFSTLEIQRTEQGDSAMYLCASSALLAGAYNEQFFGPGTRLTVL.

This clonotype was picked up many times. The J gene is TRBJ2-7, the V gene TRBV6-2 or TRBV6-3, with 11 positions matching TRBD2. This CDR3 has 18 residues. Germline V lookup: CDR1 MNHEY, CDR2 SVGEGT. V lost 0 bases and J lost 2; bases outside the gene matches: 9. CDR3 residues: CASSYSKDGTSGTYEQYF. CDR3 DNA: TGTGCCAGCAGTTACTCGAAAGACGGGACTAGCGGTACCTACGAGCAGTACTTC.

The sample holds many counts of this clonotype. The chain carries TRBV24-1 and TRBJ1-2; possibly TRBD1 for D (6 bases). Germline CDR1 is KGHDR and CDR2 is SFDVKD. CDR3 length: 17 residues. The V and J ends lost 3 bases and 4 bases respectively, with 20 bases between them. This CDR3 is CATSDPRGEQSFYGYTF. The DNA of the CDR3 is TGTGCCACCAGTGATCCCAGGGGAGAGCAATCCTTCTATGGCTACACCTTC.

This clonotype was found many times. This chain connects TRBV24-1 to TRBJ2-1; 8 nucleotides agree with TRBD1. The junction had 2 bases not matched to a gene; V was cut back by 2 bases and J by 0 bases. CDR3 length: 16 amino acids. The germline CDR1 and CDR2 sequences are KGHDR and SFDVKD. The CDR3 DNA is TGTGCCACCAGTGATTCGACAGGGGACTCCTACAATGAGCAGTTCTTC. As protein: CATSDSTGDSYNEQFF.